This T cell receptor (beta chain) was retrieved from a study of blood T cell repertoires in COVID-19. Overall study context: Italy, Spain and the United States were the sources of the convalescent and acute COVID-19 samples. PBMCs, B-cell-depleted T cells, or T cells provided the cDNA or gDNA that made up the material.

In the source study's methods: Reference gene primer amplification gave nucleated cell count estimates. Data came from immunoSEQ multiplex PCR; TCRdb stores just in-frame clones and leaves some out. That table gives V, J and clone size, and the DNA gave D and trimming. In the table there are about 160,000 clones, 85% of which are singletons. This TCR was sampled from a human donor with acute or convalescent COVID-19. The donor label of this sample is uncertain. The specimen was peripheral blood.

CDR3 sequence (DNA): TGTGCCACCGCTAACAATCAGGGGGGCTTTTGGAGCAATCAGCCCCAGCATTTT. This translates into CATANNQGGFWSNQPQHF. V is TRBV19 and J is TRBJ1-5, with 7 bases matching TRBD1. The germline V gene encodes CDR1 LNHDA and CDR2 SQIVND (reference sequence). Losses at the gene ends were 10 bases for V and 1 base for J; bases not matched to a gene: 19. The CDR3 is 18 amino acids.